A single sample gave rise to the 29 T cell receptor beta chains below, sequenced in a study of T cells after yellow fever vaccination. TCRdb reprocessed the 5' RACE reads via MiXCR and lists one record per CDR3 protein. Among approximately 85,000 distinct CDR3 sequences, 10% to 15% were seen once, and the ten largest hold around 24%. Here the sequenced sample was CD8+ T cells not binding an NS4B(214-222) dextramer, sorted from PBMCs, taken about 20 days after the first yellow fever vaccination. The receptor source for this set is a man aged 18 to 30 who received the YFV17D yellow fever vaccine.

The table lists this clonotype with a few counts. The chain is built from TRBV20-1 and TRBJ1-2, with 7 bases lining up with TRBD1. J lost 10 bases, V lost 6 bases, and 11 bases had no gene match. The germline V gene has CDR1 DFQATT and CDR2 SNEGSKA (reference sequence). The CDR3 is 12 amino acids. CDR3 sequence: CSAVERGQDYTF. The CDR3, as DNA: TGCAGTGCCGTCGAAAGGGGGCAGGACTACACCTTC.

The chain recombines TRBV2 with TRBJ2-5; 10 bases line up with TRBD2. This CDR3 has 14 amino acids. CDR1 and CDR2 from the germline V gene are SNHLY and FYNNEI. V was pared by 7 bases and J by 5 bases, with 7 bases of the junction left unmatched. DNA of the CDR3: TGTGCCAGCACTCTTAGCGGGGGGCGGGAGACCCAGTACTTC. Translating it yields CASTLSGGRETQYF.

This clonotype was observed a few times. The V call is TRBV5-1, the J call TRBJ1-5; D unresolved. CDR1 SGHRS and CDR2 YFSETQ come from the germline V gene. This CDR3 spans 14 amino acids. Trimming shortened V by 1 base and J by 2 bases, and 7 bases separated the two germline ends. In nucleotides, the CDR3 is TGCGCCAGCAGCTTGTGGCCAGGCAATCAGCCCCAGCATTTT. Amino acids: CASSLWPGNQPQHF.

The gene calls are TRBV11-2 and TRBJ1-4; D may be TRBD1 (6 bases). V was pared by 3 bases and J by 2 bases, with 10 bases between. The CDR3 loop spans 15 amino acids. CDR1 and CDR2 from the germline V gene are SGHAT and FQNNGV. The CDR3: CASSFGQRTNEKLFF. DNA for the CDR3: TGTGCCAGCAGCTTTGGACAGCGGACTAATGAAAAACTGTTTTTT.

This clonotype was counted a few times. The chain joins TRBV12-3 or TRBV12-4 to TRBJ2-7, with TRBD2 as a possible D gene (5 bases). The CDR3 loop spans 15 amino acids. V gave up 6 bases and J gave up 3 bases, with 18 bases separating them. The CDR3 is CASRFGAGRGYEQYF. As DNA, the CDR3 is TGTGCCAGCAGGTTTGGCGCGGGCCGTGGCTACGAGCAGTACTTC.

The rearrangement joins TRBV27 to TRBJ2-7; tentative D call: TRBD2 (6 bases). Trimming left V 5 bases short and J 2 bases short, with 16 bases between. Germline CDR1 MNHEY, CDR2 SMNVEV (reference sequence). CDR3 length: 15 amino acids. This CDR3 is CASSPFSGLTYEQYF. CDR3 bases: TGTGCCAGCAGTCCCTTCAGCGGGCTTACCTACGAGCAGTACTTC.

The chain has TRBV20-1 and TRBJ1-1, with TRBD1 matching over 9 bases. Germline CDR1 DFQATT, CDR2 SNEGSKA (reference sequence). The CDR3 totals 14 residues. The junction had 6 bases not matched to a gene; V was cut back by 3 bases and J by 4 bases. In DNA, the CDR3 is TGCAGTGCTAGGGACAGGGGAGGAGTCACTGAAGCTTTCTTT. Translating it yields CSARDRGGVTEAFF.

This clonotype showed up just a few times. V gene TRBV6-5 combines with J gene TRBJ1-5; no reliable D call. V was shortened by 5 bases and J by 8 bases, with 25 bases between the two germline ends. Looked up from germline, CDR1 is MNHEY and CDR2 is SVGAGI. The CDR3 totals 17 residues. The CDR3 protein is CASSPLGGYQVTEPQHF. The CDR3 coding sequence is TGTGCCAGCAGTCCGTTAGGAGGTTATCAGGTGACGGAGCCCCAGCATTTT.

The rearrangement joins TRBV20-1 to TRBJ1-5, with D unclear. V shed 3 bases and J shed 2 bases, with 14 bases lying between them. This CDR3 region has 15 residues. Germline CDR1 reads DFQATT; CDR2 reads SNEGSKA (reference sequence). CDR3 sequence: CSARARGIGNQPQHF. DNA for the CDR3: TGCAGTGCTAGGGCCAGAGGCATTGGCAATCAGCCCCAGCATTTT.

This chain joins TRBV7-9 and TRBJ2-5; D possibly matches TRBD1 or TRBD2 (5 bases each). V shed 5 bases and J shed 5 bases, with 18 bases lying between them. CDR1 SEHNR and CDR2 FQNEAQ come from the germline V gene (reference sequence). This CDR3 comprises 15 residues. CDR3 residues: CASSTLERGRETQYF. The CDR3 nucleotides are TGTGCCAGCAGCACGCTCGAGAGGGGAAGGGAGACCCAGTACTTC.

This clonotype was found a few times. Sequence at one end of the junction differs from germline and may be a read error. V usage is TRBV29-1 and J usage is TRBJ1-2; D is uncertain. The CDR3 loop spans 12 amino acids. Germline loops: CDR1 SQVTM, CDR2 ANQGSEA. The CDR3 sequence: CSVEARTSGYTF. The CDR3 bases are TGCAGCGTGGAAGCAAGGACCTCTGGCTACACCTTC.

This clonotype was counted between two and nine times. V usage is TRBV7-9 and J usage is TRBJ2-7, with 7 bases that match TRBD2. J was trimmed by 1 base and V by 5 bases; bases with no gene match: 5. The V gene's germline CDR1 is SEHNR and CDR2 FQNEAQ (reference sequence). The CDR3 contains 14 residues. The CDR3, as DNA: TGTGCCAGCAGCCGCCCGCGGGGGTCCTACGAGCAGTACTTC. It encodes CASSRPRGSYEQYF.

The chain is built from TRBV3-1 and TRBJ2-5; D unresolved. Per the germline V gene, CDR1 is LGHDT and CDR2 is YNNKEL (reference sequence). The V end lost 8 bases, the J end lost 5 bases, and 12 bases lay between the germline ends. This CDR3 spans 12 amino acids. The CDR3: CASSLWHETQYF. The CDR3 nucleotides read TGTGCCAGCTCCCTCTGGCACGAGACCCAGTACTTC.

This clonotype has only a few counts. V usage is TRBV7-2 and J usage is TRBJ2-1; D is undetermined. This CDR3 spans 15 amino acids. Germline CDR1 and CDR2: SGHTA and FQGNSA. V lost 5 bases to trimming and J lost 6 bases, with 17 bases between them. CDR3 sequence: CASSLSRRIGNEQFF. The CDR3 bases are TGTGCCAGCAGCCTTTCGAGACGGATTGGCAATGAGCAGTTCTTC.

The J gene is TRBJ1-1, the V gene TRBV4-3; D is uncertain. This CDR3 comprises 14 residues. Germline CDR1 is LGHNA and CDR2 is YSLEER. V dropped 0 bases and J dropped 11 bases, with 16 bases sitting between them. CDR3 bases: TGCGCCAGCAGCCAAGATTCGACCTCCGGTCGGGCTTTCTTT. Translated: CASSQDSTSGRAFF.

In its sample, this clonotype was seen a few times. This sequence joins TRBV7-8 and TRBJ2-1; 8 bases line up with TRBD1. CDR3 length equals 15 residues. CDR1 is SGHVS and CDR2 is FQNEAQ in the germline V gene. Trimming at V came to 5 bases and at J to 7 bases, leaving 10 bases not matched to a gene. The CDR3 reads CASSPLGQGQNEQFF. CDR3 in DNA: TGTGCCAGCAGCCCCCTCGGACAGGGCCAGAATGAGCAGTTCTTC. Together with reference TRBV7-8 and TRBJ2-1, the CDR3 gives the full variable domain: GAGVSQSPRYKVAKRGQDVALRCDPISGHVSLFWYQQALGQGPEFLTYFQNEAQLDKSGLPSDRFFAERPEGSVSTLKIQRTQQEDSAVYLCASSPLGQGQNEQFFGPGTRLTVL.

The chain is built from TRBV6-2 or TRBV6-3 and TRBJ1-5; 10 nucleotides line up with TRBD1. CDR1 and CDR2 from the germline V gene are MNHEY and SVGEGT. Trimming removed 5 bases from V and 4 bases from J; junction bases left unmatched: 5. This CDR3 region has 15 residues. CDR3 sequence reads: CASSSRDRGNQPQHF. The CDR3 DNA is TGTGCCAGCAGTAGCCGGGACAGGGGTAATCAGCCCCAGCATTTT.

The chain couples TRBV20-1 to TRBJ1-3; maybe TRBD1 (6 bases). V dropped 2 bases and J dropped 3 bases, with 11 bases sitting between them. The CDR3 is made up of 14 amino acids. CDR1 DFQATT and CDR2 SNEGSKA come from the germline V gene (reference sequence). CDR3 in amino acids: CSARTGKDGNTIYF. The CDR3 nucleotides read TGCAGTGCTAGAACAGGGAAAGATGGAAACACCATATATTTT.

The chain uses TRBV28 and TRBJ2-1; D remains ambiguous. Germline CDR1 reads MDHEN; CDR2 reads SYDVKM. The CDR3 consists of 11 residues. V was shortened by 6 bases and J by 6 bases, with 6 bases between the two germline ends. CDR3 bases: TGTGCCAGCAGGTTGGTCAATGAGCAGTTCTTC. It translates to CASRLVNEQFF.

This rearrangement joins TRBV7-9 to TRBJ2-3; TRBD2 is a possible D gene (6 bases). The CDR3 has 17 amino acids. Germline V gene sequence: CDR1 SEHNR, CDR2 FQNEAQ (reference sequence). V lost 4 bases and J lost 4, with 21 bases in between. The CDR3, as DNA: TGTGCCAGCAGCTCCCCAATCCAAGGCTGGGACTCAGATACGCAGTATTTT. The encoded protein is CASSSPIQGWDSDTQYF.

This clonotype was recorded only once. The V and J genes are TRBV4-1 and TRBJ2-2; D unresolved. V lost 3 bases to trimming and J lost 1 base, with 9 bases between them. Germline V CDR1 and CDR2: MGHRA, YSYEKL. The CDR3 loop spans 15 amino acids. The CDR3 DNA reads TGCGCCAGCAGCCATGTTAAGGGGAACACCGGGGAGCTGTTTTTT. Amino acid sequence: CASSHVKGNTGELFF.

The rearrangement joins TRBV10-3 to TRBJ2-5; weak D call: TRBD1 (5 bases). This CDR3 contains 15 residues. V dropped 2 bases and J dropped 5 bases, with 15 bases sitting between them. CDR1 and CDR2 (germline): ENHRY, SYGVKD. This chain's CDR3 is CAISEPETAGETQYF. The CDR3 DNA is TGTGCCATCAGTGAGCCAGAGACGGCAGGGGAGACCCAGTACTTC.

This clonotype was seen more than once but under ten times. DNA for the CDR3: TGTGCCATCAGTCAGGGACTTCAAGAGACCCAGTACTTC. As protein: CAISQGLQETQYF. V and J are TRBV10-3 and TRBJ2-5; the D gene is possibly TRBD2 (6 bases). The CDR3 loop spans 13 amino acids. Trimming removed 5 bases at V and 2 bases at J, with 9 bases between. Germline V gene data show CDR1 as ENHRY and CDR2 as SYGVKD.

The rearrangement joins TRBV5-3 to TRBJ2-3; D uncertain. Being an ORF, TRBV5-3 has a function that is uncertain. The CDR3 runs 11 residues. Trimming took off 7 bases at V and 4 bases at J, with 7 bases between the two ends. The CDR3 sequence: CARSFPDTQYF. The CDR3, as DNA: TGTGCCAGATCGTTTCCAGATACGCAGTATTTT.

The chain uses TRBV7-9 and TRBJ1-5, with D possibly being TRBD1 (6 bases). This CDR3 has 14 residues. The germline V gene encodes CDR1 SEHNR and CDR2 FQNEAQ (reference sequence). V lost 5 bases, J lost 6 bases, and 14 bases lay in between. The CDR3 DNA reads TGTGCCAGCAGCCCTACAGGGTTGGGTCAGCCCCAGCATTTT. The encoded protein is CASSPTGLGQPQHF.

This clonotype has at least ten counts. This chain connects TRBV4-3 to TRBJ2-1; D is ambiguous. The CDR3 loop spans 15 amino acids. V was clipped by 4 bases and J by 2 bases, with 12 bases between them. Germline loops: CDR1 LGHNA, CDR2 YSLEER. CDR3 region: CASSLRHPTYNEQFF. CDR3 in DNA: TGCGCCAGCAGCCTCCGCCATCCTACCTACAATGAGCAGTTCTTC.

This clonotype was observed a few times. The chain combines TRBV4-1 with TRBJ1-1, with D maybe TRBD1 (5 bases). The ends were cut back, 4 bases at V and 4 bases at J, with 16 bases in the middle. CDR1 and CDR2 (germline): MGHRA, YSYEKL. This CDR3 spans 15 amino acids. CDR3 DNA sequence: TGCGCCAGCAGCCGTTCGGGGGGGAAGGTCACTGAAGCTTTCTTT. This sequence encodes CASSRSGGKVTEAFF.

This chain uses TRBV24-1 with TRBJ2-3; 9 bases are shared with TRBD1. The CDR3 consists of 15 residues. Trimming removed 3 bases from V and 4 bases from J; junction bases left unmatched: 4. Looked up from germline, CDR1 is KGHDR and CDR2 is SFDVKD. The CDR3 spells CATSDPTGGADTQYF. The CDR3 region has the DNA TGTGCCACCAGTGATCCGACAGGGGGGGCAGATACGCAGTATTTT.

The sample holds a few counts of this clonotype. The gene calls are TRBV7-9 and TRBJ2-2, with 8 bases fitting TRBD2. The V segment lost 0 bases and the J segment 0 bases; nucleotides outside the gene matches: 3. CDR3 size: 17 residues. Germline loops: CDR1 SEHNR, CDR2 FQNEAQ (reference sequence). The CDR3 region has the DNA TGTGCCAGCAGCTTAGCTAGCGGGGTTACGAACACCGGGGAGCTGTTTTTT. Protein sequence: CASSLASGVTNTGELFF.